These 29 T cell receptor beta chains originate from one sample sequenced in a study of blood T cell repertoires in COVID-19. TCRdb keeps only in-frame clones here, not all; method: immunoSEQ multiplex PCR. This sample has fewer than 45,000 clones, with over 75% found just once. The sample was peripheral blood. Receptors originate from a man between 60 and 75 years old with acute or convalescent COVID-19.

The chain has TRBV6-6 and TRBJ2-3; no reliable D call. In germline, CDR1 is MNHNY, CDR2 SVGAGI (reference sequence). This CDR3 has 11 residues. With 5 bases removed from V and 7 bases from J, the gap between germline ends came to 7 bases. The CDR3 sequence: CASSAPNTQYF. The CDR3 region has the DNA TGTGCCAGCAGTGCTCCTAATACGCAGTATTTT.

This chain links TRBV30 with TRBJ2-1; TRBD2 matches 7 bases. V gave up 1 base and J gave up 5 bases; unmatched junction bases: 2. The CDR3 has 13 amino acids. CDR1 GTSNPN and CDR2 SVGIG come from the germline V gene (reference sequence). For the CDR3, the DNA is TGTGCCTGGAGTGAACTAGCGAACAATGAGCAGTTCTTC. It specifies CAWSELANNEQFF.

This clone appeared many times. The chain couples TRBV21-1 to TRBJ1-1; whether TRBD1, the table's D call, matches the DNA was not checked. TRBV21-1 is listed as a pseudogene. This CDR3 contains 13 residues. For the CDR3, the DNA is TGTGCCAGCAGCAAAGGTGGGCCGACTGAAGCTTTCTTT. Protein product: CASSKGGPTEAFF.

This clone showed up just a few times. The chain has TRBV7-8 and TRBJ2-1; 8 bases line up with TRBD1. Germline V gene sequence: CDR1 SGHVS, CDR2 FQNEAQ. The CDR3 extends over 14 amino acids. V gave up 5 bases and J gave up 8 bases; unmatched junction bases: 8. CDR3 residues: CASSPTDRVHEQFF. The CDR3 nucleotides are TGTGCCAGCAGCCCTACGGACAGGGTCCATGAGCAGTTCTTC.

CDR3 nucleotide sequence: TGTGCCAGCAGCTTGGCCCCAGAACTTACGGGCTACGAGCAGTACTTC. It encodes CASSLAPELTGYEQYF. The rearrangement joins TRBV5-6 to TRBJ2-7; D is ambiguous. The V end was cut by 0 bases, the J end by 3 bases, with 16 bases between. Per germline, CDR1 SGHDT and CDR2 YYEEEE. This CDR3 spans 16 amino acids.

This clone was seen just once. The chain links TRBV11-3 to TRBJ2-7, with TRBD2 identical over 15 bases. Germline V gene sequence: CDR1 SGHNT, CDR2 YENEEA. Germline trimming cut 4 bases from V and 2 bases from J; bases unmatched to any gene: 9. The CDR3 runs 18 residues. The CDR3 DNA reads TGTGCCAGCAGCTCCCGGACTAGCGGGAGGGCCGGTACCTACGAGCAGTACTTC. It codes for CASSSRTSGRAGTYEQYF.

The CDR3 DNA is TGTGCCAGCAGCTTTACAGGCGGCACTGAAGCTTTCTTT. This sequence encodes CASSFTGGTEAFF. The chain employs TRBV5-6 and TRBJ1-1; D is possibly TRBD1 (5 bases). Trimming removed 2 bases from V and 4 bases from J, with 9 bases in between. Germline CDR1 and CDR2: SGHDT and YYEEEE. CDR3 length: 13 residues.

There are a few counts of this clone. This sequence joins TRBV27 and TRBJ1-2; 8 bases agree with TRBD1. This CDR3 is built from 12 residues. Germline CDR1 is MNHEY and CDR2 is SMNVEV (reference sequence). After removal of 5 bases from V and 4 bases from J, the junction contained 0 bases not matched to a gene. CDR3 loop: CASSGQGYGYTF. The CDR3 coding sequence is TGTGCCAGCAGTGGACAGGGCTATGGCTACACCTTC.

V and J are TRBV19 and TRBJ2-5, with TRBD1 matching 7 bases. CDR3 length: 15 amino acids. The germline gives CDR1 LNHDA, CDR2 SQIVND (reference sequence). Trimming at V came to 5 bases and at J to 5 bases, leaving 11 bases not matched to a gene. For the CDR3, the DNA is TGTGCCAGTAGTTCCTCAAGACAGGGCCGGGAGACCCAGTACTTC. Its translation is CASSSSRQGRETQYF. The full variable domain, its missing parts supplied by reference TRBV19 and TRBJ2-5, is DGGITQSPKYLFRKEGQNVTLSCEQNLNHDAMYWYRQDPGQGLRLIYYSQIVNDFQKGDIAEGYSVSREKKESFPLTVTSAQKNPTAFYLCASSSSRQGRETQYFGPGTRLLVL.

This clone was picked up many times. The chain combines TRBV7-8 with TRBJ1-1, with D maybe TRBD1 (5 bases). CDR1 and CDR2 (germline): SGHVS, FQNEAQ. Trimming cost V 1 base and J 3 bases, with 9 bases left between them. The CDR3 spans 14 residues. CDR3 in DNA: TGTGCCAGCAGCTTAGGTGACAGCTACACTGAAGCTTTCTTT. Its translation is CASSLGDSYTEAFF.

The chain combines TRBV9 with TRBJ2-1, with 9 bases aligning to TRBD2. Trimming removed 3 bases from V and 4 bases from J; junction bases left unmatched: 8. This CDR3 region has 16 residues. CDR1 and CDR2 (germline): SGDLS, YYNGEE. The CDR3, as DNA: TGTGCCAGCAGCGCGGAGAGTAGCGGGAGTTACAATGAGCAGTTCTTC. Its translation: CASSAESSGSYNEQFF.

The chain combines TRBV7-9 with TRBJ2-7, with TRBD2 matching over 10 bases. Trimming at V came to 3 bases and at J to 0 bases, leaving 11 bases not matched to a gene. The CDR3 length is 18 residues. The germline V gene encodes CDR1 SEHNR and CDR2 FQNEAQ (reference sequence). CDR3 sequence reads: CASSFSGLADPSSYEQYF. Here the CDR3 DNA reads TGTGCCAGCAGCTTTTCCGGACTAGCGGACCCAAGCTCCTACGAGCAGTACTTC.

V usage is TRBV5-4 and J usage is TRBJ1-2, with 11 positions matching TRBD1. V trimming: 5 bases; J trimming: 7 bases; junction bases outside the gene matches: 10. The CDR3 loop spans 15 amino acids. Germline V CDR1 and CDR2: SGHNT, YYREEE (reference sequence). The CDR3 coding sequence is TGTGCCAGCAGAAGGCCGGGACAGGGGGTCATTGGCTACACCTTC. Residues: CASRRPGQGVIGYTF.

This clone was counted once. The rearrangement joins TRBV7-9 to TRBJ2-1; 11 positions match TRBD2. Germline V gene sequence: CDR1 SEHNR, CDR2 FQNEAQ (reference sequence). The CDR3 totals 19 residues. Trimming took 5 bases from V and 0 from J; bases not matched to a gene: 12. The CDR3 protein is CASSPGGTSGLSSYNEQFF. CDR3 nucleotides: TGTGCCAGCAGCCCCGGAGGGACTAGCGGACTAAGCTCCTACAATGAGCAGTTCTTC. Filled out from reference TRBV7-9 and TRBJ2-1, the complete variable domain reads DTGVSQNPRHKITKRGQNVTFRCDPISEHNRLYWYRQTLGQGPEFLTYFQNEAQLEKSRLLSDRFSAERPKGSFSTLEIQRTEQGDSAMYLCASSPGGTSGLSSYNEQFFGPGTRLTVL.

The J gene is TRBJ1-1, the V gene TRBV7-8; unclear D gene. The length of the CDR3 is 14 residues. V was clipped by 1 base and J by 4 bases, with 10 bases between them. Germline loops: CDR1 SGHVS, CDR2 FQNEAQ. CDR3 residues: CASSLVHGGTEAFF. For the CDR3, the DNA is TGTGCCAGCAGCTTAGTTCACGGTGGCACTGAAGCTTTCTTT.

The rearrangement joins TRBV6-1 to TRBJ1-2; 7 nucleotides agree with TRBD1. Germline V gene lookup returns CDR1 MNHNS and CDR2 SASEGT. Germline trimming cut 2 bases from V and 0 bases from J; bases unmatched to any gene: 6. This CDR3 has 16 residues. CDR3 in DNA: TGTGCCAGCAGTGAACTATGGGGACAGACTAACTATGGCTACACCTTC. Residues: CASSELWGQTNYGYTF.

CDR3 residues: CASSAASGGYPDTQYF. In DNA, the CDR3 is TGTGCCAGCAGTGCCGCCTCCGGGGGTTATCCAGATACGCAGTATTTT. The chain uses TRBV6-1 and TRBJ2-3; TRBD2 is a possible D gene (6 bases). This CDR3 has 16 residues. Trimming pared 4 bases from V and 4 bases from J, leaving 18 bases between. CDR1 is MNHNS, CDR2 SASEGT, per germline.

This clone showed up just a few times. This chain uses TRBV10-3 with TRBJ2-7; D might be TRBD2 (6 bases). Deletions cut 10 bases from V and 3 bases from J, with 19 bases between. The CDR3 is 14 residues long. Germline lookup yields CDR1 ENHRY and CDR2 SYGVKD. The CDR3 DNA follows: TGTGCCACGGGGGAAAGTGGGAGTGTCTACGAGCAGTACTTC. Translated, it gives CATGESGSVYEQYF.

This clone was seen a handful of times. The CDR3 nucleotides read TGTGCCACCCAAAGCGGGAGCTCCTACAATGAGCAGTTCTTC. It encodes CATQSGSSYNEQFF. The chain employs TRBV6-5 and TRBJ2-1; 8 bases fit TRBD2. The length of the CDR3 is 14 residues. Germline values: CDR1 MNHEY, CDR2 SVGAGI. V was pared by 10 bases and J by 0 bases, with 5 bases of the junction left unmatched.

The chain combines TRBV5-8 with TRBJ2-7; possible D gene TRBD1, 5 bases. The germline V gene encodes CDR1 SGHTS and CDR2 YDEGEE. The CDR3 runs to 14 residues. The V end was cut by 1 base, the J end by 6 bases, with 14 bases between. The CDR3 nucleotides read TGTGCCAGCAGCTTGTTAGCAGGGAATGGCGAGCAGTACTTC. It yields the protein CASSLLAGNGEQYF.

The genes are TRBV7-9 and TRBJ2-7; TRBD2 matches 12 bases. Per germline, CDR1 SEHNR and CDR2 FQNEAQ (reference sequence). With 1 base clipped from V and 5 bases from J, the junction kept 9 bases outside the gene matches. This CDR3 is 17 amino acids long. The CDR3 here is CASSLGKLAGGPHEQYF. For the CDR3, the DNA is TGTGCCAGCAGCTTAGGCAAACTAGCGGGAGGTCCCCACGAGCAGTACTTC.

The rearrangement joins TRBV5-1 to TRBJ2-1; 13 bases map to TRBD2. Germline loops: CDR1 SGHRS, CDR2 YFSETQ. J was trimmed by 9 bases and V by 4 bases; bases with no gene match: 7. The CDR3 runs to 15 residues. CDR3 sequence reads: CASSEGLAGDIEQFF. CDR3 DNA: TGCGCCAGCAGCGAAGGACTAGCGGGAGATATTGAGCAGTTCTTC.

The rearrangement uses TRBV9 and TRBJ2-7; no firm D call. V lost 3 bases to trimming and J lost 2 bases, with 6 bases between them. This CDR3 comprises 12 residues. Germline-derived CDR1 and CDR2 are SGDLS and YYNGEE. CDR3 loop: CASSGAPYEQYF. The CDR3, as DNA: TGTGCCAGCAGCGGGGCTCCCTACGAGCAGTACTTC.

The chain recombines TRBV7-9 with TRBJ2-5; D is undetermined. Germline assignment: CDR1 SEHNR and CDR2 FQNEAQ (reference sequence). The CDR3 contains 14 residues. Trimming took off 3 bases at V and 4 bases at J, with 12 bases between the two ends. The CDR3 sequence: CASSFSRNSETQYF. The CDR3 DNA sequence: TGTGCCAGCAGCTTTTCGAGGAACTCAGAGACCCAGTACTTC.

The J gene is TRBJ2-5, the V gene TRBV7-2, with TRBD2 matching 8 bases. V shed 6 bases, J shed 5 bases, and the junction held 8 bases outside the gene matches. Per the germline V gene, CDR1 is SGHTA and CDR2 is FQGNSA. The length of the CDR3 is 14 residues. CDR3 sequence: CASSPGLGAETQYF. For the CDR3, the DNA is TGTGCCAGCAGTCCGGGACTAGGAGCCGAGACCCAGTACTTC.

The V and J genes are TRBV21-1 and TRBJ2-6; whether TRBD1, the table's D call, matches the DNA was not checked. TRBV21-1 is designated a pseudogene. The CDR3 length is 17 residues. The CDR3 DNA reads as TGTGCCAGCAGCAGCGGACAGGGAATCTCTGGGGCCAACGTCCTGACTTTC. Amino acids: CASSSGQGISGANVLTF.

Written as DNA, the CDR3 is TGTGCCAGCAAGACCGGGACAGAGAGAAAGACCCAGTACTTC. Protein: CASKTGTERKTQYF. The chain couples TRBV6-5 to TRBJ2-5, with 7 nucleotides matching TRBD1. Germline V gene lookup returns CDR1 MNHEY and CDR2 SVGAGI. The V gene end was trimmed by 7 bases and the J gene end by 6 bases; junction bases not matched to a gene: 11. The CDR3 has 14 residues.

The chain carries TRBV6-5 and TRBJ2-1, with 8 bases identical to TRBD2. The V gene end was trimmed by 6 bases and the J gene end by 5 bases; junction bases not matched to a gene: 6. CDR3 length equals 14 residues. From germline, CDR1 is MNHEY and CDR2 SVGAGI. The CDR3: CASSSWTSHNEQFF. The CDR3 DNA reads TGTGCCAGCAGCTCCTGGACTAGCCACAATGAGCAGTTCTTC.

This chain links TRBV27 with TRBJ2-6; D is unclear. V lost 6 bases to trimming and J lost 6 bases, with 9 bases between them. Germline V CDR1 and CDR2: MNHEY, SMNVEV (reference sequence). The CDR3 totals 13 residues. CDR3 amino acids: CASSPAQANVLTF. DNA of the CDR3: TGTGCCAGCAGCCCCGCGCAGGCCAACGTCCTGACTTTC.